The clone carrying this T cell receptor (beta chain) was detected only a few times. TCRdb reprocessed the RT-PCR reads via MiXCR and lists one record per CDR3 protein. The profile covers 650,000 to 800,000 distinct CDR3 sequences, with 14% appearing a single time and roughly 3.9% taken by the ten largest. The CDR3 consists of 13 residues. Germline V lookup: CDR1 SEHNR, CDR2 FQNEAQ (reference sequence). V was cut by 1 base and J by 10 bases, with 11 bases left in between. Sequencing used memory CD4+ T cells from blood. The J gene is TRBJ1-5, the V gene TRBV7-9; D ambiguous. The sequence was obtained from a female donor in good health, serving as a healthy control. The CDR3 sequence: CASSLDGNGPQHF. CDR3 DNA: TGTGCCAGCAGCTTAGATGGTAACGGCCCCCAGCATTTT. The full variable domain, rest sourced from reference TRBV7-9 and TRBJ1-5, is DTGVSQNPRHKITKRGQNVTFRCDPISEHNRLYWYRQTLGQGPEFLTYFQNEAQLEKSRLLSDRFSAERPKGSFSTLEIQRTEQGDSAMYLCASSLDGNGPQHFGDGTRLSIL.